This T cell receptor beta chain was captured by sequencing in a study of T-cell memory formation after mild COVID-19. Whole-study results and caveats: A second wave of clones peaked on day 37, and their SARS-CoV-2 specificity went unconfirmed. Clones that got smaller from day 15 to 85 had even CD4/CD8, while clones growing later tipped toward CD4+. A subset of responding clones appeared in pre-infection memory, suggesting cross-reactive memory joined.

Sample barcodes and UMIs were carried by the TCR alpha and TCR beta cDNA libraries that 5'RACE generated with constant-segment primers. TCRdb independently ran MiXCR on the 5' RACE reads; one entry per CDR3 protein. In the table there are around 300,000 distinct CDR3 sequences, approximately 13% of which are singletons. On this clonotype itself: Its specificity is not known.

Sequencing used PBMCs or a T cell subset sorted from them (not recorded which). This TCR came from a man between 18 and 35 years old who had mild COVID-19 (a few samples of this study predate the infection). Cell type and time point are not known.

The CDR3: CSADTLAGFADTQYF. As DNA, the CDR3 is TGCAGTGCCGATACACTAGCGGGGTTCGCAGATACGCAGTATTTT. This chain connects TRBV20-1 to TRBJ2-3; 10 positions match TRBD2. The germline V gene has CDR1 DFQATT and CDR2 SNEGSKA (reference sequence). This CDR3 spans 15 amino acids. V lost 6 bases and J lost 4; bases outside the gene matches: 10.